The 20 T cell receptor beta chains below were found in one sample sequenced in a study of T cells in Graves' hyperthyroidism and ophthalmopathy. There were TCR beta CDR3 regions amplified from RNA transcripts. RT-PCR in the first round (using the HTBI primer set) targeted the TCR CDR3. TCRdb analysed the multiplex PCR reads with MiXCR anew, one entry per CDR3 protein. The data show about 740,000 distinct CDR3 sequences, with 14% seen just once and about 9.4% held by the top ten. The source material was blood. The source of these receptors is a woman aged 18-35 years with Graves' hyperthyroidism.

V is TRBV19 and J is TRBJ1-5, with 7 bases matching TRBD1. The CDR3 contains 15 residues. CDR1 LNHDA and CDR2 SQIVND come from the germline V gene (reference sequence). J lost 2 bases, V lost 7 bases, and 8 bases had no gene match. CDR3 in amino acids: CASTPYTGGNQPQHF. CDR3 nucleotides: TGTGCCAGTACACCCTACACAGGGGGCAATCAGCCCCAGCATTTT.

This clonotype was counted many times. The CDR3, as DNA: TGTGCCAGCAGTTACGTTGGGGAGTCCAATGAGCAGTTCTTC. Protein sequence: CASSYVGESNEQFF. V and J are TRBV6-2 or TRBV6-3 and TRBJ2-1; tentatively, D is TRBD2 (5 bases). The CDR3 is made up of 14 amino acids. Germline V gene sequence: CDR1 MNHEY, CDR2 SVGEGT. Trimming stripped 2 bases from V and 6 bases from J, with 11 bases between.

This clonotype was seen only a few times. The J gene is TRBJ1-5, the V gene TRBV6-2 or TRBV6-3; D unresolved. Between the trimmed V and J ends, which lost 4 bases and 4 bases, there was a span of 8 bases. This CDR3 spans 13 amino acids. Germline V lookup: CDR1 MNHEY, CDR2 SVGEGT. DNA for the CDR3: TGTGCCAGCAGTTTCTGGCTAAATCAGCCCCAGCATTTT. Encoded protein: CASSFWLNQPQHF.

The sample holds a few counts of this clonotype. The V gene is TRBV2, the J gene TRBJ2-5; D remains unclear. Germline V gives CDR1 SNHLY, CDR2 FYNNEI. Trimming shortened V by 2 bases and J by 7 bases, and 8 bases separated the two germline ends. The CDR3 runs 12 residues. The CDR3: CASSELRATQYF. The CDR3, as DNA: TGTGCCAGCAGTGAACTTCGGGCGACCCAGTACTTC.

This clonotype was recorded many times. V is TRBV14 and J is TRBJ2-7, with 8 nucleotides matching TRBD2. Losses at the gene ends were 5 bases for V and 0 bases for J; bases not matched to a gene: 6. The CDR3 loop spans 15 amino acids. CDR1 and CDR2 from the germline V gene are SGHDN and FVKESK. The CDR3 nucleotides are TGTGCCAGCAGCGGGATAGCGGGAAGCTCCTACGAGCAGTACTTC. Translating it yields CASSGIAGSSYEQYF. The whole variable domain, filled in from reference TRBV14 and TRBJ2-7, reads EAGVTQFPSHSVIEKGQTVTLRCDPISGHDNLYWYRRVMGKEIKFLLHFVKESKQDESGMPNNRFLAERTGGTYSTLKVQPAELEDSGVYFCASSGIAGSSYEQYFGPGTRLTVT.

At least ten counts were recorded for this clonotype. The gene calls are TRBV3-1 and TRBJ2-7; the D gene is possibly TRBD2 (5 bases). Germline CDR1 LGHDT, CDR2 YNNKEL (reference sequence). The CDR3 runs 15 residues. Between the trimmed V and J ends, which lost 1 base and 2 bases, there was a span of 12 bases. CDR3 sequence: CASSQVGDTAYEQYF. The CDR3 DNA sequence: TGTGCCAGCAGCCAAGTGGGAGACACGGCCTACGAGCAGTACTTC.

This chain connects TRBV6-5 to TRBJ2-7; D is possibly TRBD2 (6 bases). Trimming took off 4 bases at V and 1 base at J, with 14 bases between the two ends. CDR1 and CDR2 from the germline V gene are MNHEY and SVGAGI. CDR3 length: 15 amino acids. CDR3 loop: CASSSDYIPSYEQYF. The CDR3 DNA reads as TGTGCCAGCAGTTCGGACTACATTCCGTCCTACGAGCAGTACTTC.

This chain uses TRBV9 with TRBJ2-5; D may match TRBD1 or TRBD2 (5 bases each). The CDR3 loop spans 17 amino acids. V was clipped by 0 bases and J by 2 bases, with 17 bases between them. Germline CDR1 SGDLS, CDR2 YYNGEE. The chain's CDR3 is CASSVVGTATRQETQYF. The CDR3 DNA is TGTGCCAGCAGCGTAGTGGGGACGGCTACTAGACAAGAGACCCAGTACTTC.

This clonotype was seen ten or more times. The V call is TRBV12-3 or TRBV12-4, the J call TRBJ1-2; no clear D gene. This CDR3 contains 14 residues. Trimming stripped 1 base from V and 4 bases from J, with 10 bases between. This CDR3 reads CASSLGISVYGYTF. The CDR3 DNA reads TGTGCCAGCAGTTTAGGCATTTCCGTCTATGGCTACACCTTC.

V usage is TRBV24-1 and J usage is TRBJ2-1, with TRBD2 matching 8 bases. V dropped 3 bases and J dropped 5; count of bases not matched to a gene: 5. Germline loops: CDR1 KGHDR, CDR2 SFDVKD. The CDR3 spans 15 residues. CDR3 loop: CATSDVAGNNNEQFF. CDR3 DNA: TGTGCCACCAGTGATGTAGCGGGGAACAACAATGAGCAGTTCTTC.

This clonotype appeared many times. J is TRBJ1-2 and V is TRBV18; D not certain. The CDR3 loop spans 13 amino acids. V lost 3 bases and J 8 bases, leaving 13 bases between the germline ends. The V gene's germline CDR1 is KGHSH and CDR2 LQKENI. In DNA form, the CDR3 reads TGTGCCAGCTCACCCGGCCTCTCCGGGGGCTACACCTTC. Protein sequence: CASSPGLSGGYTF.

The chain is built from TRBV7-9 and TRBJ2-5; TRBD1 aligns across 7 bases. The trim removed 5 bases at V and 1 base at J, leaving 10 bases unmatched. From germline, CDR1 is SEHNR and CDR2 FQNEAQ (reference sequence). The CDR3 is 16 amino acids. In DNA form, the CDR3 reads TGTGCCAGCAGCCCGACGGGGAGACAGGGCCAAGAGACCCAGTACTTC. This sequence encodes CASSPTGRQGQETQYF.

The rearrangement links TRBV11-1 to TRBJ2-1, with 14 bases aligning to TRBD2. J gave up 9 bases and V 5 bases, and 12 bases lay outside the gene matches. Germline assignment: CDR1 SGHAT and CDR2 FQDESV (reference sequence). The length of the CDR3 is 17 residues. For the CDR3, the DNA is TGTGCCAGCAGCCTGAGGGGACTAGCGGGAGCCCCTGGTGAGCAGTTCTTC. This codes for CASSLRGLAGAPGEQFF. The variable domain in full, completed from reference TRBV11-1 and TRBJ2-1, reads EAEVAQSPRYKITEKSQAVAFWCDPISGHATLYWYRQILGQGPELLVQFQDESVVDDSQLPKDRFSAERLKGVDSTLKIQPAELGDSAMYLCASSLRGLAGAPGEQFFGPGTRLTVL.

This clonotype was found many times. The CDR3 loop is CASSYSTGRSYEQYF. The CDR3 DNA reads as TGTGCCAGCAGTTACTCGACCGGGAGGTCCTACGAGCAGTACTTC. The chain recombines TRBV6-5 with TRBJ2-7, with 7 bases matching TRBD2. Germline V gives CDR1 MNHEY, CDR2 SVGAGI. Trimming at V came to 0 bases and at J to 1 base, leaving 3 bases not matched to a gene. CDR3 length: 15 amino acids.

This clonotype was recorded many times. The chain is built from TRBV28 and TRBJ2-2; D gene ambiguous. The CDR3 contains 11 residues. Germline V lookup: CDR1 MDHEN, CDR2 SYDVKM. V shed 3 bases and J shed 8 bases, with 4 bases lying between them. CDR3 protein: CASSFQGELFF. DNA for the CDR3: TGTGCCAGCAGTTTCCAGGGGGAGCTGTTTTTT.

This clonotype was counted at least ten times. The V call is TRBV7-8, the J call TRBJ1-4; no clear D gene. V gave up 3 bases and J gave up 2 bases, with 7 bases separating them. Germline V lookup: CDR1 SGHVS, CDR2 FQNEAQ. The CDR3 has 14 amino acids. The CDR3 DNA is TGTGCCAGCAGCTTCGTGGAGACTAATGAAAAACTGTTTTTT. Protein sequence: CASSFVETNEKLFF.

V is TRBV29-1 and J is TRBJ2-1, with D perhaps matching TRBD1 or TRBD2 (6 bases each). The CDR3 has 10 amino acids. The V gene lost 7 bases and the J gene lost 7 bases, with 8 bases spanning the gap. Germline CDR1 and CDR2: SQVTM and ANQGSEA. DNA of the CDR3: TGCAGCGGGGGGGCTAATGAGCAGTTCTTC. Its protein product is CSGGANEQFF.

This clonotype was seen only a few times. The J gene is TRBJ2-5, the V gene TRBV29-1; TRBD1 is a possible D gene (5 bases). Germline CDR1 reads SQVTM; CDR2 reads ANQGSEA. Trimming removed 7 bases at V and 1 base at J, with 16 bases between. CDR3 size: 14 residues. Here the CDR3 reads CSGGLRRIQETQYF. The CDR3 nucleotides are TGCAGCGGGGGCCTTCGACGGATCCAAGAGACCCAGTACTTC.

The sample holds a few counts of this clonotype. The chain has TRBV7-2 and TRBJ2-3, with 9 positions matching TRBD2. Per germline, CDR1 SGHTA and CDR2 FQGNSA. This CDR3 comprises 17 residues. Unmatched junction bases numbered 13, after V lost 6 bases and J lost 3 bases. DNA of the CDR3: TGTGCCAGCAGTTATATTAGCGGGGGAGATAGGACAGATACGCAGTATTTT. It yields the protein CASSYISGGDRTDTQYF. The whole variable domain, filled in from reference TRBV7-2 and TRBJ2-3, reads GAGVSQSPSNKVTEKGKDVELRCDPISGHTALYWYRQSLGQGLEFLIYFQGNSAPDKSGLPSDRFSAERTGGSVSTLTIQRTQQEDSAVYLCASSYISGGDRTDTQYFGPGTRLTVL.

The chain is built from TRBV29-1 and TRBJ2-3; TRBD2 matches at 8 bases. The CDR3 is 13 residues long. The V segment lost 2 bases and the J segment 4 bases; nucleotides outside the gene matches: 2. Per germline, CDR1 SQVTM and CDR2 ANQGSEA. The DNA for the CDR3 is TGCAGCGTTGAAAGCGGGGGCGCAGATACGCAGTATTTT. The encoded protein is CSVESGGADTQYF.